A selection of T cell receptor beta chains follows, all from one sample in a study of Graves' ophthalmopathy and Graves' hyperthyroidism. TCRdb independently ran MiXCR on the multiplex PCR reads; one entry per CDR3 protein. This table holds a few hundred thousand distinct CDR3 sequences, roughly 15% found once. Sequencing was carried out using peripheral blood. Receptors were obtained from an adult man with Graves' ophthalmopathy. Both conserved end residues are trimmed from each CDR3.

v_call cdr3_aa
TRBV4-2 ASSPQGAGNSPLH
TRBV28 ASRNRGGNQPQH
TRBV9 ASSVVQGQNTEAF
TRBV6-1 ASRDPSYEQY
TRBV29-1 SVVYGNTEAF
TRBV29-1 SVEVDRGLLHEQY
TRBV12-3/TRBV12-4 ASSSPQTPLH
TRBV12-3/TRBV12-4 ASSLFSGPEAF
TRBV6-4 ASSDLIAGGPHEQY
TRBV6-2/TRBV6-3 ASSYTRQGLETEAF
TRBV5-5 ASSFNWAPNTEAF
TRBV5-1 ASSPGQLRNTEAF
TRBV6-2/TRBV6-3 ASLSDNYEQY
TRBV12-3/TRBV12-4 ASRTDGAGNTIY
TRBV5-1 ASSLTRGHTEAF
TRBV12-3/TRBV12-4 ASSGLGTGNSPLH
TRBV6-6 ASSYLIGQGEFMNTEAF
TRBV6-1 ASSTAGGRDYT
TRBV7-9 ASSLGVQQETQY
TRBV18 ASSPEKNIQY
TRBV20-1 SAGGRQVGSEAF
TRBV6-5 ASSYLVDYGYT
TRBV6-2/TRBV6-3 ASRNEVTATTMNTEAF
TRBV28 ASSRPQGAGTYEQY
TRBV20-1 SARRSSNQPQH
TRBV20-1 SARGGRYNSPLH
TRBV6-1 ASSPPGQGFLAF
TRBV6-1 ASSPGTGELF
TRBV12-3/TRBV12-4 ASSSQGLSYT
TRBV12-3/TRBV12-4 ASSFLGRLIEAF
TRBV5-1 ASSTRTDPFNTEAF
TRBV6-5 ASSYRTPENTEAF
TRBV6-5 ASSGTGAKTEAF
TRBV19 ASSLINAKETQY
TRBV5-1 ASSPQQGRETQY
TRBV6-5 ASSYSGSLEQY
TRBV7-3 ASSKDRNYGYT
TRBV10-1 ASSVGRLAGVETQY
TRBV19 ASSRMRDSHLNQPQH
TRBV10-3 AISIRGQETQY
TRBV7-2 ASSKARTESYEQY
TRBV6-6 ASSQSVVRQETQY
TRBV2 ASSSRDSDYEQY
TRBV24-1 ATSDPDRGPQETQY
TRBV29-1 SVDMGSYGYT
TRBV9 ASSVGIGNQPQH
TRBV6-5 ASSYSSGGAENTEAF
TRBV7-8 ASSPPRISGRDTQY
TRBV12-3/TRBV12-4 ASSLGIGRERGETQY
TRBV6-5 ASSFTGPGANVLT
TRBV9 ASSETSGIEQY
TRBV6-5 ASSYRSAAGTF
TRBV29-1 SVERAGRRETQY
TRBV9 ASSVALNAEAF
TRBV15 ATSRDPGPNSPLH